This record concerns one TCR beta chain sequence. This CDR3 is also generated by other DNA sequences in the sample. Measured with immunoSEQ multiplex PCR; TCRdb has only the in-frame clones, and not every one. The table records 250,000 to 300,000 clones, about 88% of them present only once. These data originate in a study of blood T cell repertoires in COVID-19. CDR1 is GTSNPN, CDR2 SVGIG, per germline (reference sequence). Trimming shortened V by 3 bases and J by 0 bases, and 6 bases separated the two germline ends. CDR3 length: 13 amino acids. The rearrangement uses TRBV30 and TRBJ2-1, with D possibly TRBD2 on 6 matching bases. This clonotype was sampled from a man younger than 35 with active or convalescent COVID-19. Sequenced: peripheral blood. The CDR3 DNA sequence: TGTGCCTGGAGCGGGAGCTCCTACAATGAGCAGTTCTTC. It translates to CAWSGSSYNEQFF.